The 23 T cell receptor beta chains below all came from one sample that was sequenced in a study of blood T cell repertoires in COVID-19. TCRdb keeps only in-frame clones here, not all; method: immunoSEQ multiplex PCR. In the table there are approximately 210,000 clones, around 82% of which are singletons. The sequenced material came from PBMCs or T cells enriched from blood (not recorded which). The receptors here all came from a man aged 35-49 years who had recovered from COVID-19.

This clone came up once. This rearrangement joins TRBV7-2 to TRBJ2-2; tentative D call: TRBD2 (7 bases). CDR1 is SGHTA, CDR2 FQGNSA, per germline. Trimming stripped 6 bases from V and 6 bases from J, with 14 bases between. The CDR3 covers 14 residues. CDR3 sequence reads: CASSAGGGPGELFF. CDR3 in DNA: TGTGCCAGCAGTGCGGGCGGGGGCCCCGGGGAGCTGTTTTTT. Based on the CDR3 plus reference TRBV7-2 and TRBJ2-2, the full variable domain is GAGVSQSPSNKVTEKGKDVELRCDPISGHTALYWYRQSLGQGLEFLIYFQGNSAPDKSGLPSDRFSAERTGGSVSTLTIQRTQQEDSAVYLCASSAGGGPGELFFGEGSRLTVL.

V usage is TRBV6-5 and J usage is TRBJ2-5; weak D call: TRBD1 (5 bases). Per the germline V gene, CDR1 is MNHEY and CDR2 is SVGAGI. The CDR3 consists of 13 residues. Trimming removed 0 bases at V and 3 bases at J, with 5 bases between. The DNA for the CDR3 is TGTGCCAGCAGTTACTCGACAGAAGAGACCCAGTACTTC. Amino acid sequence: CASSYSTEETQYF.

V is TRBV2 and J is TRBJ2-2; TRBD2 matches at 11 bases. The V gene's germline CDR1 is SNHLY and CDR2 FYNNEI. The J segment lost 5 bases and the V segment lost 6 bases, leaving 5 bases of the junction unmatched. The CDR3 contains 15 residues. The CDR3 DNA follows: TGTGCCAGCAGCCCACTAGCGGGAGAAACCGGGGAGCTGTTTTTT. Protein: CASSPLAGETGELFF. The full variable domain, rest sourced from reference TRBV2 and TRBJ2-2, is EPEVTQTPSHQVTQMGQEVILRCVPISNHLYFYWYRQILGQKVEFLVSFYNNEISEKSEIFDDQFSVERPDGSNFTLKIRSTKLEDSAMYFCASSPLAGETGELFFGEGSRLTVL.

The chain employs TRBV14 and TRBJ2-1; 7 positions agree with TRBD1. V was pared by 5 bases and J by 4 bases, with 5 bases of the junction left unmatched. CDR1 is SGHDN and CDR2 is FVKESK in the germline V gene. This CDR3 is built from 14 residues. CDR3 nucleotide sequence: TGTGCCAGCAGCACTCGGACAGGTTACAATGAGCAGTTCTTC. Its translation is CASSTRTGYNEQFF.

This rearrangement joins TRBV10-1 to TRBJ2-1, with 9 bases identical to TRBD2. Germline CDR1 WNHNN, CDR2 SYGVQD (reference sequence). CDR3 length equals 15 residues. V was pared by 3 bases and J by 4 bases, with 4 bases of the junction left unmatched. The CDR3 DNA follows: TGCGCCAGCAGTGAAATCCTAGCGGGATACAATGAGCAGTTCTTC. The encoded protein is CASSEILAGYNEQFF.

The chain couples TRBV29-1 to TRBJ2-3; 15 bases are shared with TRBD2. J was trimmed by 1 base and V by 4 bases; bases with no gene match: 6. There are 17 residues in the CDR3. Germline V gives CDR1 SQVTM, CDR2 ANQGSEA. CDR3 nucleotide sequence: TGCAGCGTTGGTGGACTAGCGGGAGGGGGAGGCACAGATACGCAGTATTTT. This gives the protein CSVGGLAGGGGTDTQYF.

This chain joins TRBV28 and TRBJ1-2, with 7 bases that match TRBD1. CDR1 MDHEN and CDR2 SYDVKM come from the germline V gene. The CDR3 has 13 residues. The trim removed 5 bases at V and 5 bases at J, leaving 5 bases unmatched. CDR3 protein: CASSPGQIYGYTF. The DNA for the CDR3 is TGTGCCAGCAGTCCGGGACAGATATATGGCTACACCTTC.

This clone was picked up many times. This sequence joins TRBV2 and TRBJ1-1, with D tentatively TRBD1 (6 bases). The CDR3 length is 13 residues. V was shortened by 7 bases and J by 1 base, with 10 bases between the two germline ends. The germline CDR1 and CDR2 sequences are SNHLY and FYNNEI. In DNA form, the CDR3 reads TGTGCCAGCATGACGGACAGGAACACTGAAGCTTTCTTT. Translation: CASMTDRNTEAFF.

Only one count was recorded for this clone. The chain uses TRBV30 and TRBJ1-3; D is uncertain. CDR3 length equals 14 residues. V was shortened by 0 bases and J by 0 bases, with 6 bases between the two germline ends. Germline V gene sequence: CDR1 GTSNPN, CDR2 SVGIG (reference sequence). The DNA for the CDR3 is TGTGCCTGGAGTGTCGGGATCTCTGGAAACACCATATATTTT. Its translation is CAWSVGISGNTIYF.

In DNA form, the CDR3 reads TGTGCCAGCAGTTTGGACAGGAGGCATGAGCAGTTCTTC. Encoded protein: CASSLDRRHEQFF. The genes are TRBV6-5 and TRBJ2-1; TRBD1 matches at 7 bases. CDR3 length equals 13 residues. V dropped 4 bases and J dropped 8; count of bases not matched to a gene: 5. Germline V CDR1 and CDR2: MNHEY, SVGAGI.

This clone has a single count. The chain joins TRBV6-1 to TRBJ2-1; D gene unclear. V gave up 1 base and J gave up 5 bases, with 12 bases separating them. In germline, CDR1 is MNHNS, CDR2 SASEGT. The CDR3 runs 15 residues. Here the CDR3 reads CASSEGLRGDNEQFF. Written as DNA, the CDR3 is TGTGCCAGCAGTGAAGGATTGCGAGGAGACAATGAGCAGTTCTTC.

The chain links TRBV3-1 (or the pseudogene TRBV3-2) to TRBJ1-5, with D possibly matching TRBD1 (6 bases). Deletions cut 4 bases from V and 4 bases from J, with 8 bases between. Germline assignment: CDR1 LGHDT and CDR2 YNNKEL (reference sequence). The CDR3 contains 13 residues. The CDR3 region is CASSRTENQPQHF. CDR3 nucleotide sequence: TGTGCCAGCAGCCGGACAGAGAATCAGCCCCAGCATTTT.

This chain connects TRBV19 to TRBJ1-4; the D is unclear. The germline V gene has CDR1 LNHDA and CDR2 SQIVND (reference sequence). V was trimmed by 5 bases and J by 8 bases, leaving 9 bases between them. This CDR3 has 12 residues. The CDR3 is CASSGLREKLFF. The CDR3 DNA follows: TGTGCCAGTAGTGGACTCCGGGAAAAACTGTTTTTT.

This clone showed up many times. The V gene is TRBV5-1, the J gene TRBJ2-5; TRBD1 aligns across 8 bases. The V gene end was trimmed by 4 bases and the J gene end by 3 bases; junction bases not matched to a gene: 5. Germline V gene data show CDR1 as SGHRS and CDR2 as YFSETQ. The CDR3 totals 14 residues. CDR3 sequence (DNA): TGCGCCAGCAGCATTCAGGACAGGGAAGAGACCCAGTACTTC. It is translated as CASSIQDREETQYF.

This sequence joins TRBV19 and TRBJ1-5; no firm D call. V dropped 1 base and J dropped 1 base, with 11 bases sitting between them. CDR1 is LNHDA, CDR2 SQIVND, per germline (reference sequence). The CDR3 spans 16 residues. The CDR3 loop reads CASSIGRGSSNQPQHF. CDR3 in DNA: TGTGCCAGTAGTATAGGCCGGGGAAGCAGCAATCAGCCCCAGCATTTT.

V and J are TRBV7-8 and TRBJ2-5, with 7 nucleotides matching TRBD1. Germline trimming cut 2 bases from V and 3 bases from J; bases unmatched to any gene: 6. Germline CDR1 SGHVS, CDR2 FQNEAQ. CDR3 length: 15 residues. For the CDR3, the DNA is TGTGCCAGCAGCTTAAGATATGACAGGGAAGAGACCCAGTACTTC. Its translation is CASSLRYDREETQYF. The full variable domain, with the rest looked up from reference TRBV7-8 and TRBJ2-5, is GAGVSQSPRYKVAKRGQDVALRCDPISGHVSLFWYQQALGQGPEFLTYFQNEAQLDKSGLPSDRFFAERPEGSVSTLKIQRTQQEDSAVYLCASSLRYDREETQYFGPGTRLLVL.

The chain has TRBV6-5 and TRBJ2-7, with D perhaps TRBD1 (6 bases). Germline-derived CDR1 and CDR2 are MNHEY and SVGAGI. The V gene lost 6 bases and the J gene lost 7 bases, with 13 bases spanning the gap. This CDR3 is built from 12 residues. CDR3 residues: CASSLAGAEQYV. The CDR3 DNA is TGTGCCAGCAGCCTAGCAGGGGCGGAGCAGTACGTC.

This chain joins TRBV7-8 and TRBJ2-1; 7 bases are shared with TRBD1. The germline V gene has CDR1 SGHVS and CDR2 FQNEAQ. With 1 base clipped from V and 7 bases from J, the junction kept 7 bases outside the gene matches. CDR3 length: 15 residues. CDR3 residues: CASSLDRGNGNEQFF. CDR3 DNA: TGTGCCAGCAGCTTAGACAGGGGTAATGGGAATGAGCAGTTCTTC.

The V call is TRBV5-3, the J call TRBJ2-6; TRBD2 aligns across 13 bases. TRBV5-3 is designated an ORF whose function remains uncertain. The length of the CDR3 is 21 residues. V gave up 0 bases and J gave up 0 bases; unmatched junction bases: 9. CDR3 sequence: CARSLGLAGGLIRSGANVLTF. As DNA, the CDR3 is TGTGCCAGAAGCTTGGGACTAGCGGGAGGCCTAATACGCTCTGGGGCCAACGTCCTGACTTTC.

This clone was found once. In nucleotides, the CDR3 is TGTGCCAGCAGAGATACCCGCGGGAGCCTCCAGGAGACCCAGTACTTC. Translating gives CASRDTRGSLQETQYF. The rearrangement links TRBV27 to TRBJ2-5, with 7 bases aligning to TRBD2. The J segment lost 5 bases and the V segment lost 6 bases, leaving 15 bases of the junction unmatched. Germline lookup yields CDR1 MNHEY and CDR2 SMNVEV (reference sequence). This CDR3 has 16 amino acids.

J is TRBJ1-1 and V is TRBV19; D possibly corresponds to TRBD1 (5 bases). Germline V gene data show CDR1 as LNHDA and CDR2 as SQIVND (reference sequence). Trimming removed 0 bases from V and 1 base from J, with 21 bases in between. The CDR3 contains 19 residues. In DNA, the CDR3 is TGTGCCAGTAGTATAGACCCCCGGACGGGAGGGGTCCCGAACACTGAAGCTTTCTTT. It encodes CASSIDPRTGGVPNTEAFF.

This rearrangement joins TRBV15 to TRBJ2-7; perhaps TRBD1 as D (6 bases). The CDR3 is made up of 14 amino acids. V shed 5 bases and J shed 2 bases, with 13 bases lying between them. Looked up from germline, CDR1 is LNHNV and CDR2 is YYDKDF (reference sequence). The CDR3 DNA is TGTGCCACCAGCCAGACAGGCCAACCCTACGAGCAGTACTTC. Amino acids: CATSQTGQPYEQYF.

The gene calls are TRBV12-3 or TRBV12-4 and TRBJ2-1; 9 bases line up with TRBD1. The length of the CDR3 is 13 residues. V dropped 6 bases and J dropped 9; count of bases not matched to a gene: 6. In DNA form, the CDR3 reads TGTGCCAGCAGCGCCGACAGGGGGGGTGAGCAGTTCTTC. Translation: CASSADRGGEQFF.